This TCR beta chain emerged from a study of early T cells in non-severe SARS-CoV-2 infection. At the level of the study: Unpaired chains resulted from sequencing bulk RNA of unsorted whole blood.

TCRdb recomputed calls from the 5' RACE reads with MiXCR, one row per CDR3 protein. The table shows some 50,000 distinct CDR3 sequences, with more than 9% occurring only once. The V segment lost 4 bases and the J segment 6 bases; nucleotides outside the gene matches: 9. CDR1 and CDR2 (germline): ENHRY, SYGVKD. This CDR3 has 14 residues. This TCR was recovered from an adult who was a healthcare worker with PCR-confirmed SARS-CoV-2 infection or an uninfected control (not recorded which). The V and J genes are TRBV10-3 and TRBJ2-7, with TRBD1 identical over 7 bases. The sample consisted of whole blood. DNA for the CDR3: TGTGCCATCAGTGCAAACAGGGACAGCCCCGAGCAGTACTTC. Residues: CAISANRDSPEQYF.